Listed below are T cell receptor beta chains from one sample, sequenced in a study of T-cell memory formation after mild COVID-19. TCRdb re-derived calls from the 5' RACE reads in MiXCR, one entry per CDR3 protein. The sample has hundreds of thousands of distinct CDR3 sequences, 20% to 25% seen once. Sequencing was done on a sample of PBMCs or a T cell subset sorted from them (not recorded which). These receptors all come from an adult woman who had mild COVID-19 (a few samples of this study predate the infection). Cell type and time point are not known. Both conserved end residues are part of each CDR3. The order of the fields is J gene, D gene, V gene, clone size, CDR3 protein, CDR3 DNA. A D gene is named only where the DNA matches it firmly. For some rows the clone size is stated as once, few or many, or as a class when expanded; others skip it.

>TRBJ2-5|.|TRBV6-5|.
CASRPGVAGDQYF
TGTGCCAGCAGGCCGGGAGTAGCTGGGGACCAGTACTTC
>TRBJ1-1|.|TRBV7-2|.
CASSRNRGREAFF
TGTGCCAGCAGTCGGAATCGGGGGAGGGAAGCTTTCTTT
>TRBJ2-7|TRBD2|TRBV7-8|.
CASSSIAGDRYEQYF
TGTGCCAGCAGCTCAATAGCGGGAGATAGGTACGAGCAGTACTTC
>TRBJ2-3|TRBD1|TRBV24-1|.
CATSETGTGVGDTQYF
TGTGCCACCAGTGAGACCGGGACAGGGGTAGGAGATACGCAGTATTTT
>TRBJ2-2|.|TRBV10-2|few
CASSESSLAVGTGELFF
TGCGCCAGCAGTGAGTCATCACTAGCCGTCGGCACCGGGGAGCTGTTTTTT
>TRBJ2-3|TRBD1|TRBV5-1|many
CASSGQGTDTQYF
TGTGCCAGCAGTGGACAGGGCACAGATACGCAGTATTTT
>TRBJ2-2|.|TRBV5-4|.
CASSLPTSISGELFF
TGTGCCAGCAGCTTGCCCACTTCAATTTCCGGGGAGCTGTTTTTT
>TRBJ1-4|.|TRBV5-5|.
CASSRQILNEKLFF
TGTGCCAGCAGCCGACAGATACTAAATGAAAAACTGTTTTTT
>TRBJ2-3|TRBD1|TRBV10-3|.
CAISDDRGGTDTQYF
TGTGCCATCAGTGACGACAGGGGGGGCACAGATACGCAGTATTTT
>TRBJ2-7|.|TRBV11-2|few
CASSLVEAGEQYF
TGTGCCAGCAGCTTAGTTGAGGCGGGCGAGCAGTACTTC
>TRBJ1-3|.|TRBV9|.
CASRFSGNTIYF
TGTGCCAGCCGATTCTCTGGAAACACCATATATTTT
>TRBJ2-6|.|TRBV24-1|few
CATSDFTVLTF
TGTGCCACCAGTGATTTCACCGTCCTGACTTTC
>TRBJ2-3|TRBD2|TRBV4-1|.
CASSLLAGISTDTQYF
TGCGCCAGCAGCCTACTAGCGGGTATTAGCACAGATACGCAGTATTTT
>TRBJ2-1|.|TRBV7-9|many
CASSLVTYNEQFF
TGTGCCAGCAGCTTAGTAACCTACAATGAGCAGTTCTTC
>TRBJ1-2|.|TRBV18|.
CASSPREAGSGYTF
TGTGCCAGCTCACCGAGGGAGGCCGGTAGTGGCTACACCTTC
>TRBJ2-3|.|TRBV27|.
CASRLTPGLPDTQYF
TGTGCCAGCAGGCTGACACCGGGACTCCCCGATACGCAGTATTTT
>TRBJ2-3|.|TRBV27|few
CASSLLRRSDTQYF
TGTGCCAGCAGTTTACTTAGACGATCAGATACGCAGTATTTT
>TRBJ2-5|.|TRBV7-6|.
CASSSPTGQAWETQYF
TGTGCCAGCAGCTCCCCGACAGGCCAGGCGTGGGAGACCCAGTACTTC
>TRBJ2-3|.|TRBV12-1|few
CASSREVGTDTQYF
TGTGCCAGCAGCCGAGAAGTCGGCACAGATACGCAGTATTTT
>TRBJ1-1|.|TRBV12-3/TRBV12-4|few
CASTQWAGHEQGAFF
TGTGCCAGCACCCAGTGGGCAGGTCATGAACAGGGAGCTTTCTTT
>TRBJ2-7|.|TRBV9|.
CASSVGSGPNSYEQYF
TGTGCCAGCAGCGTAGGGAGCGGGCCTAACTCCTACGAGCAGTACTTC
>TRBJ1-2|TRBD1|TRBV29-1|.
CSVVSGTGWGYTF
TGCAGCGTTGTCTCCGGGACAGGGTGGGGCTACACCTTC
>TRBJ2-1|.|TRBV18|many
CASSPPLRTAYNEQFF
TGTGCCAGCTCACCACCGTTGCGGACGGCCTACAATGAGCAGTTCTTC
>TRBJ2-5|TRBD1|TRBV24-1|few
CATSENRQGAGETQYF
TGTGCCACCAGTGAAAACCGACAGGGGGCTGGGGAGACCCAGTACTTC
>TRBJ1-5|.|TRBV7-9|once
CASSLEGPRNQPQHF
TGTGCCAGCAGCTTGGAGGGGCCTAGGAATCAGCCCCAGCATTTT
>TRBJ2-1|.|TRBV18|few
CASSPPQVVYGEQFF
TGTGCCAGCTCACCACCCCAGGTGGTCTACGGTGAGCAGTTCTTC
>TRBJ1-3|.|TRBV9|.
CASSTPDGGNTIYF
TGTGCCAGCAGCACCCCGGACGGCGGAAACACCATATATTTT
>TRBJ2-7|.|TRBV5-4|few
CASSSTDYEQYF
TGTGCCAGCAGCTCGACAGATTACGAGCAGTACTTC
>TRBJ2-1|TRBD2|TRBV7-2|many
CASSFTSGGAEQFF
TGTGCCAGCAGCTTCACTAGCGGGGGGGCTGAGCAGTTCTTC
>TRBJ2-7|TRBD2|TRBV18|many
CASSPGGDEQYF
TGTGCCAGCTCACCAGGGGGGGACGAGCAGTACTTC
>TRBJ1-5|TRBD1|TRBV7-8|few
CASSSGQGPMWPQHF
TGTGCCAGCAGCTCGGGACAGGGCCCAATGTGGCCCCAGCATTTT
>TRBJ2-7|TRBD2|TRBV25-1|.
CASSESVLAGVSYEQYF
TGTGCCAGCAGTGAGTCGGTACTAGCGGGAGTTTCCTACGAGCAGTACTTC
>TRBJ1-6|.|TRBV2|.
CASSQALNGRPGDPPLHF
TGTGCCAGCAGTCAAGCTCTCAATGGACGGCCGGGGGACCCTCCCCTCCACTTT
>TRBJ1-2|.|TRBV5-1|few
CASSTGSWYSDYGYTF
TGCGCCAGCAGTACCGGAAGTTGGTACAGCGATTATGGCTACACCTTC
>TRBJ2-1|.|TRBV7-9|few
CASSPSGLHNEQFF
TGTGCCAGCAGCCCCAGCGGGCTCCACAATGAGCAGTTCTTC
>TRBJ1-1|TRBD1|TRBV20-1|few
CSASSTGGETEAFF
TGCAGTGCTAGTTCAACAGGGGGAGAGACTGAAGCTTTCTTT
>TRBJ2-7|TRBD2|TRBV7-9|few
CASSSGTSGHWIFRSPYEQYF
TGTGCCAGCAGCTCCGGGACTAGCGGACATTGGATATTCCGTAGCCCCTACGAGCAGTACTTC
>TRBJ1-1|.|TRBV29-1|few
CSAVGIFQGRVTEAFF
TGCAGCGCTGTGGGTATATTTCAGGGGCGCGTCACTGAAGCTTTCTTT
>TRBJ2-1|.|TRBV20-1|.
CSARSPRGGNEQFF
TGCAGTGCTAGGTCTCCAAGGGGGGGCAATGAGCAGTTCTTC
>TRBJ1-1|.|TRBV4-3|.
CASSPSTDNTEAFF
TGCGCCAGCAGCCCCAGTACAGACAACACTGAAGCTTTCTTT
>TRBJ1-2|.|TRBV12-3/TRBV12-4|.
CASSLGGGNNYGYTF
TGTGCCAGCAGTTTAGGTGGGGGGAACAACTATGGCTACACCTTC
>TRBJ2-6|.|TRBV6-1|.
CASSENTGTHGANVLTF
TGTGCCAGCAGTGAGAACACCGGGACTCATGGGGCCAACGTCCTGACTTTC